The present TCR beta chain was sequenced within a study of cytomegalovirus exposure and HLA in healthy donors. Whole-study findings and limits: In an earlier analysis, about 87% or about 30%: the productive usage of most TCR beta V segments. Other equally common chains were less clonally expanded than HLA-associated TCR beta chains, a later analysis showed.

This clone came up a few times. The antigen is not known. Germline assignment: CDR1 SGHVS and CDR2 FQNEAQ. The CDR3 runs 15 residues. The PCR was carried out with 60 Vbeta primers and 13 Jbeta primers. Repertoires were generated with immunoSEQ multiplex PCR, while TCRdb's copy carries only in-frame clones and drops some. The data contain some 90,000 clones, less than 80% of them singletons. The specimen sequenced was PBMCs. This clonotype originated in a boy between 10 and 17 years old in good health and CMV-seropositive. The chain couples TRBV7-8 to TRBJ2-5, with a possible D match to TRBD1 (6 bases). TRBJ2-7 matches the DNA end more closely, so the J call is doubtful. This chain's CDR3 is CASSFAGQGIDEQYF. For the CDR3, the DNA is TGTGCCAGCAGCTTTGCTGGGCAGGGGATAGACGAGCAGTACTTC.